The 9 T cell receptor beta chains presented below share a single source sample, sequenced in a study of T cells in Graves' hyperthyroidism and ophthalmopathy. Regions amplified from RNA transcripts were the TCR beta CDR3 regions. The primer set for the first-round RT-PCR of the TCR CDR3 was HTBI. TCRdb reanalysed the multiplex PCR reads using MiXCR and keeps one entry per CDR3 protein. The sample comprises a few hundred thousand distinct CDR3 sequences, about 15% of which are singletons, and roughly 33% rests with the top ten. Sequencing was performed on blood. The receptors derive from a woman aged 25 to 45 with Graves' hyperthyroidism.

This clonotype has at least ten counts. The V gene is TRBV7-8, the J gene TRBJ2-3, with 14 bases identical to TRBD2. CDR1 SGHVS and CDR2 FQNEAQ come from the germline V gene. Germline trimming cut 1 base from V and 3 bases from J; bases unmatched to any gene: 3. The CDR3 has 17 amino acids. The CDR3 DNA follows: TGTGCCAGCAGCTTAGGACTAGCGGGAGGGCCAACAGATACGCAGTATTTT. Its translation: CASSLGLAGGPTDTQYF.

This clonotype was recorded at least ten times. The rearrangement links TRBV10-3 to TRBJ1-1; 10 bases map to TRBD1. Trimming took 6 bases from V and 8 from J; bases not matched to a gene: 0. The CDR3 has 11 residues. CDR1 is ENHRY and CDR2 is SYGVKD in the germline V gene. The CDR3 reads CAIRTGGEAFF. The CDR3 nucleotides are TGTGCCATCAGGACAGGGGGCGAAGCTTTCTTT.

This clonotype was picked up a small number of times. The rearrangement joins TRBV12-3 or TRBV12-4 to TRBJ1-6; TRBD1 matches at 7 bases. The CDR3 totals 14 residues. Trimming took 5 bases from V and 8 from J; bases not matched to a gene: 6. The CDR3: CASSNRDSHSPLHF. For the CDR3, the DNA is TGTGCCAGCAGTAACCGGGACAGCCATTCACCCCTCCACTTT.

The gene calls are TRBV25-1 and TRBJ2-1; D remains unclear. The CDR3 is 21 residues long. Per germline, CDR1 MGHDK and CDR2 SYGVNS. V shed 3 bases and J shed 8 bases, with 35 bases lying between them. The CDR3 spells CASSDHPVVGSSGGRRDEQFF. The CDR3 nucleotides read TGTGCCAGCAGTGACCACCCCGTAGTGGGAAGTTCAGGTGGCCGTAGGGATGAGCAGTTCTTC.

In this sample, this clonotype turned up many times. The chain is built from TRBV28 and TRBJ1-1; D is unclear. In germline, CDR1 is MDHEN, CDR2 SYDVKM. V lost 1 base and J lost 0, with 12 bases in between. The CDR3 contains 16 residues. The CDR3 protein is CASSLSSRSVNTEAFF. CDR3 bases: TGTGCCAGCAGTTTATCGTCGCGGTCCGTGAACACTGAAGCTTTCTTT.

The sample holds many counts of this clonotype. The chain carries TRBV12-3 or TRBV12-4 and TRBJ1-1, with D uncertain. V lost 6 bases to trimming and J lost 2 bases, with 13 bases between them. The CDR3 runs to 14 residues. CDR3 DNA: TGTGCCAGCAGGCCCAGGCGGGGTAACACTGAAGCTTTCTTT. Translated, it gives CASRPRRGNTEAFF.

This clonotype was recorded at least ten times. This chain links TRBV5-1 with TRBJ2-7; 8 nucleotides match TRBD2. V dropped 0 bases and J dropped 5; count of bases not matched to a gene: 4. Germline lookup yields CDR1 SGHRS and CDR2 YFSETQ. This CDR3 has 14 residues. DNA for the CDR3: TGCGCCAGCAGCTTGGAGACTAGCGCTCACGAGCAGTACTTC. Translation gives CASSLETSAHEQYF. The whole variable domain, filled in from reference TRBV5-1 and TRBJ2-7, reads KAGVTQTPRYLIKTRGQQVTLSCSPISGHRSVSWYQQTPGQGLQFLFEYFSETQRNKGNFPGRFSGRQFSNSRSEMNVSTLELGDSALYLCASSLETSAHEQYFGPGTRLTVT.

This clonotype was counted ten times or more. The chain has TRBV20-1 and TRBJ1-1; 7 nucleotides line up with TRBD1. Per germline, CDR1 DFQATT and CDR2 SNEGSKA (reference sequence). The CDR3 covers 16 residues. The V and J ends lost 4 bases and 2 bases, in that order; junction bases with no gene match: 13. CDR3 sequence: CSAIAGDRAINTEAFF. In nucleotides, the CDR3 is TGCAGTGCTATAGCGGGGGACAGAGCAATAAACACTGAAGCTTTCTTT.

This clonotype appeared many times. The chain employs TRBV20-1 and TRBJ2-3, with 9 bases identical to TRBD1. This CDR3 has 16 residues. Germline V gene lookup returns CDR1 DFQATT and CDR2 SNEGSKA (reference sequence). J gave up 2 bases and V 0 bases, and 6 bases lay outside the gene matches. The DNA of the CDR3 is TGCAGTGCTAGAGACCTTACAGGGGGCTTCACAGATACGCAGTATTTT. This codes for CSARDLTGGFTDTQYF.